This passage covers 8 T cell receptor beta chains from one sample sequenced in a study of regulatory T cells in long-lasting Graves disease. Construction of TCR beta libraries relied on iRepertoire HTBI primers and on Arm-PCR targeting CDR3 regions. TCRdb re-called the multiplex PCR reads with MiXCR, one entry per CDR3 protein. The sample carries some 450,000 distinct CDR3 sequences, 23% recorded once. Time point in this sample: persistent/refractory GD, antithyroid drugs over 5 years with positive TRAb. Following extraction of RNA from PBMCs, that RNA was used to make the TCR library. This sample comprised peripheral blood mononuclear cells (PBMCs), obtained when the disease was refractory, from a patient treated with antithyroid drugs. These receptors were taken from a female donor with Graves disease.

This clonotype has at least ten counts. The CDR3 sequence is CASSLSGGFQETQYF. The CDR3 region has the DNA TGTGCCAGCAGCTTATCTGGGGGATTCCAAGAGACCCAGTACTTC. The chain uses TRBV7-2 and TRBJ2-5; tentatively, D is TRBD1 or TRBD2 (5 bases each). From germline, CDR1 is SGHTA and CDR2 FQGNSA. The ends were cut back, 2 bases at V and 1 base at J, with 11 bases in the middle. CDR3 length: 15 residues. Drawing the rest from reference TRBV7-2 and TRBJ2-5, the complete variable domain is GAGVSQSPSNKVTEKGKDVELRCDPISGHTALYWYRQSLGQGLEFLIYFQGNSAPDKSGLPSDRFSAERTGGSVSTLTIQRTQQEDSAVYLCASSLSGGFQETQYFGPGTRLLVL.

This clonotype was recorded a few times. The chain links TRBV7-8 to TRBJ2-2; 11 bases are a match to TRBD2. CDR3 length: 19 amino acids. The junction had 13 bases not matched to a gene; V was cut back by 2 bases and J by 5 bases. The germline gives CDR1 SGHVS, CDR2 FQNEAQ. CDR3 protein: CASSLTASGRLTFTGELFF. The CDR3 region has the DNA TGTGCCAGCAGCTTAACTGCTAGCGGGAGGCTAACATTTACCGGGGAGCTGTTTTTT. The full variable domain, its missing parts supplied by reference TRBV7-8 and TRBJ2-2, is GAGVSQSPRYKVAKRGQDVALRCDPISGHVSLFWYQQALGQGPEFLTYFQNEAQLDKSGLPSDRFFAERPEGSVSTLKIQRTQQEDSAVYLCASSLTASGRLTFTGELFFGEGSRLTVL.

In this sample, this clonotype turned up a few times. This sequence joins TRBV30 and TRBJ1-2; D gene uncertain. Deletions cut 4 bases from V and 0 bases from J, with 12 bases between. Germline V gene sequence: CDR1 GTSNPN, CDR2 SVGIG (reference sequence). The CDR3 contains 14 residues. CDR3 DNA sequence: TGTGCCTGGACCGGAACAAAAGCTAACTATGGCTACACCTTC. Protein product: CAWTGTKANYGYTF.

Only a few counts were recorded for this clonotype. The chain joins TRBV7-9 to TRBJ2-7; D may match TRBD1 or TRBD2 (5 bases each). CDR3 length equals 13 residues. The V end lost 4 bases, the J end lost 2 bases, and 9 bases lay between the germline ends. Germline V lookup: CDR1 SEHNR, CDR2 FQNEAQ (reference sequence). The CDR3 sequence is CASSWGRTYEQYF. CDR3 sequence (DNA): TGTGCCAGCAGCTGGGGACGGACCTACGAGCAGTACTTC.

The V gene is TRBV6-1, the J gene TRBJ1-1; maybe TRBD1 (5 bases). Trimming took 6 bases from V and 0 from J, leaving 14 bases between them. CDR3 size: 15 residues. CDR1 is MNHNS and CDR2 is SASEGT in the germline V gene. CDR3 amino acids: CASSPFTTVNTEAFF. The CDR3 coding sequence is TGTGCCAGCAGCCCATTCACGACAGTGAACACTGAAGCTTTCTTT.

This clonotype was counted a few times. The chain joins TRBV6-2 or TRBV6-3 to TRBJ2-2; TRBD1 aligns across 12 bases. Trimming at V came to 5 bases and at J to 7 bases, leaving 17 bases not matched to a gene. CDR3 length equals 19 residues. Germline V gene lookup returns CDR1 MNHEY and CDR2 SVGEGT. The CDR3 DNA sequence: TGTGCCAGCAGTCCCATGAGGGGACAGGGGGCGCAAAAAAACGGGGAGCTGTTTTTT. This sequence encodes CASSPMRGQGAQKNGELFF.

Only a few counts were recorded for this clonotype. The V gene is TRBV4-3, the J gene TRBJ1-5; a possible D gene is TRBD1 (5 bases). CDR1 and CDR2 (germline): LGHNA, YSLEER. This CDR3 region has 15 residues. V was pared by 4 bases and J by 7 bases, with 17 bases between. CDR3 sequence (DNA): TGCGCCAGCAGCCCCTCTGGTAGGGGAGTGCAGCCCCAGCATTTT. Translation gives CASSPSGRGVQPQHF.

This clonotype was seen a handful of times. V is TRBV6-1 and J is TRBJ2-2; TRBD1 is a possible D gene (6 bases). The germline CDR1 and CDR2 sequences are MNHNS and SASEGT. CDR3 length: 15 amino acids. Trimming shortened V by 8 bases and J by 1 base, and 14 bases separated the two germline ends. CDR3 DNA: TGTGCCAGCTATGGGGGCAGGCAGAACACCGGGGAGCTGTTTTTT. The encoded protein is CASYGGRQNTGELFF.